A single sample gave rise to the 28 T cell receptor beta chains below, sequenced in a study of response to subunit inactivated influenza vaccine. In TCRdb, the RT-PCR reads were re-called with MiXCR into one record per CDR3 protein. The sample contains approximately 730,000 distinct CDR3 sequences, approximately 15% of which appear only once. Sequenced here: PBMCs from blood, sampled 14 to 15 days before vaccination. The receptors derive from a man aged 50 to 59 who received an inactivated influenza vaccine.

This clonotype was seen ten or more times. The V call is TRBV6-1, the J call TRBJ2-3; maybe TRBD2 (6 bases). The CDR3 has 15 residues. Trimming removed 6 bases at V and 2 bases at J, with 15 bases between. CDR1 and CDR2 (germline): MNHNS, SASEGT. Written as DNA, the CDR3 is TGTGCCAGCAGCCACCTTGGAGGGTACACAGATACGCAGTATTTT. This encodes CASSHLGGYTDTQYF.

This chain links TRBV20-1 with TRBJ2-7; a weak D match, TRBD2 (6 bases). Germline CDR1 and CDR2: DFQATT and SNEGSKA (reference sequence). The CDR3 extends over 13 amino acids. V lost 6 bases and J lost 5, with 17 bases in between. In nucleotides, the CDR3 is TGCAGTGCCCGGGGGTCCGTCGACAACGAGCAGTACTTC. It codes for CSARGSVDNEQYF.

Points on this clonotype: One end of the junction varies from germline; a read error may be responsible. The chain couples TRBV6-1 to TRBJ1-6, with D tentatively TRBD1 (5 bases). The germline V gene encodes CDR1 MNHNS and CDR2 SASEGT. The CDR3 consists of 13 residues. CDR3 amino acids: CASSPGDNSLLHF. As DNA, the CDR3 is TGTGCCAGCAGCCCGGGGGATAATTCACTCCTCCACTTT.

The chain carries TRBV4-1 and TRBJ1-1, with D unresolved. The CDR3 extends over 14 amino acids. Germline V CDR1 and CDR2: MGHRA, YSYEKL. V was shortened by 1 base and J by 3 bases, with 9 bases between the two germline ends. CDR3 in amino acids: CASSQVFLDTEAFF. The DNA of the CDR3 is TGCGCCAGCAGCCAAGTCTTCTTGGACACTGAAGCTTTCTTT.

V gene TRBV6-2 or TRBV6-3 combines with J gene TRBJ2-7; 9 bases are a match to TRBD1. CDR1 MNHEY and CDR2 SVGEGT come from the germline V gene. V shed 2 bases, J shed 3 bases, and the junction held 8 bases outside the gene matches. The CDR3 runs 16 residues. The CDR3 loop reads CASSYLIDRGVYEQYF. The CDR3 nucleotides read TGTGCCAGCAGTTACCTAATCGACAGGGGGGTCTACGAGCAGTACTTC.

This clonotype appeared many times. The V gene is TRBV20-1, the J gene TRBJ2-7; the match to TRBD1 covers 8 bases. Germline CDR1 reads DFQATT; CDR2 reads SNEGSKA (reference sequence). This CDR3 region has 14 residues. V lost 0 bases and J lost 2; bases outside the gene matches: 3. The CDR3 here is CSARERDRTYEQYF. The CDR3 DNA reads TGCAGTGCTAGAGAAAGGGACAGGACCTACGAGCAGTACTTC.

This clonotype was counted only a few times. This chain joins TRBV3-1 and TRBJ1-4; D ambiguous. The CDR3 runs to 12 residues. Germline CDR1 LGHDT, CDR2 YNNKEL (reference sequence). V lost 2 bases, J lost 7 bases, and 5 bases lay in between. DNA of the CDR3: TGTGCCAGCAGCCAAAGGGCTGAAAAACTGTTTTTT. This translates into CASSQRAEKLFF. The whole variable domain, filled in from reference TRBV3-1 and TRBJ1-4, reads DTAVSQTPKYLVTQMGNDKSIKCEQNLGHDTMYWYKQDSKKFLKIMFSYNNKELIINETVPNRFSPKSPDKAHLNLHINSLELGDSAVYFCASSQRAEKLFFGSGTQLSVL.

This clonotype was seen only a few times. The CDR3 nucleotides read TGTGCCAGCTCACCCTACAGCTACGAGCAGTACTTC. Its protein is CASSPYSYEQYF. The gene calls are TRBV18 and TRBJ2-7; unclear D gene. CDR1 and CDR2 (germline): KGHSH, LQKENI. The CDR3 totals 12 residues. The V end was cut by 3 bases, the J end by 3 bases, with 6 bases between.

This clonotype has only a few counts. The rearrangement uses TRBV24-1 and TRBJ2-6; no definite D call. There are 20 residues in the CDR3. V was clipped by 3 bases and J by 0 bases, with 20 bases between them. Germline CDR1 reads KGHDR; CDR2 reads SFDVKD. The CDR3 coding sequence is TGTGCCACCAGTGATGGTCTAACGGATCTCTTGAGCTCTGGGGCCAACGTCCTGACTTTC. This gives the protein CATSDGLTDLLSSGANVLTF.

This clonotype was seen only a few times. The V call is TRBV29-1, the J call TRBJ1-4, with D unclear. This CDR3 has 13 amino acids. Germline V gene data show CDR1 as SQVTM and CDR2 as ANQGSEA. Trimming cost V 7 bases and J 3 bases, with 12 bases left between them. CDR3 sequence (DNA): TGCAGCGCCGCAGAGGGATCTAATGAAAAACTGTTTTTT. Translating it yields CSAAEGSNEKLFF.

The sample holds many counts of this clonotype. The chain combines TRBV20-1 with TRBJ2-5, with a weak D call TRBD2 (6 bases). The CDR3 has 13 amino acids. Germline V gives CDR1 DFQATT, CDR2 SNEGSKA (reference sequence). The V and J ends lost 6 bases and 4 bases respectively, with 15 bases between them. CDR3 nucleotide sequence: TGCAGTGCCCAGGAAGCGGGTGTAGAGACCCAGTACTTC. Amino acid sequence: CSAQEAGVETQYF.

This clonotype came up many times. The chain is built from TRBV4-2 and TRBJ1-2, with D unresolved. V lost 0 bases and J lost 4, with 12 bases in between. The CDR3 loop spans 15 amino acids. Germline V gives CDR1 LGHNA, CDR2 YNFKEQ. CDR3 loop: CASSQDRTQAYGYTF. The CDR3 DNA reads TGTGCCAGCAGCCAAGATAGAACTCAGGCCTATGGCTACACCTTC.

The V and J genes are TRBV14 and TRBJ2-4; D not certain. From germline, CDR1 is SGHDN and CDR2 FVKESK. V dropped 6 bases and J dropped 0 bases, with 12 bases sitting between them. The CDR3 length is 15 residues. CDR3 nucleotides: TGTGCCAGCAGTCGAGATGGGATAGCCAAAAACATTCAGTACTTC. Translating it yields CASSRDGIAKNIQYF.

This clonotype was found many times. The rearrangement joins TRBV7-2 to TRBJ2-2; D remains unclear. V was shortened by 3 bases and J by 11 bases, with 10 bases between the two germline ends. This CDR3 spans 12 amino acids. CDR1 is SGHTA, CDR2 FQGNSA, per germline. CDR3: CASSFSLKELFF. The CDR3 DNA sequence: TGTGCCAGCAGCTTCTCTCTGAAAGAGCTGTTTTTT.

This chain links TRBV7-8 with TRBJ1-2; TRBD1 matches 7 bases. The CDR3 consists of 18 residues. Germline V gene data show CDR1 as SGHVS and CDR2 as FQNEAQ. After removal of 3 bases from V and 6 bases from J, the junction contained 19 bases not matched to a gene. The CDR3 loop reads CASSLRFVTGQENDGYTF. DNA for the CDR3: TGTGCCAGCAGCTTGAGGTTCGTCACCGGACAGGAGAATGATGGCTACACCTTC.

This clonotype has a count of ten or more. This chain connects TRBV7-8 to TRBJ2-2; no firm D call. In germline, CDR1 is SGHVS, CDR2 FQNEAQ. This CDR3 comprises 15 residues. Trimming left V 0 bases short and J 0 bases short, with 5 bases between. The CDR3 region has the DNA TGTGCCAGCAGCTTAGCACCCGCGAACACCGGGGAGCTGTTTTTT. Protein: CASSLAPANTGELFF.

This clonotype was recorded a few times. The V and J genes are TRBV15 and TRBJ1-2; possibly TRBD1 for D (5 bases). CDR1 is LNHNV, CDR2 YYDKDF, per germline (reference sequence). The V and J ends lost 0 bases and 4 bases respectively, with 12 bases between them. The CDR3 covers 15 residues. The CDR3 region has the DNA TGTGCCACCAGCAGAGACCCGGGGACTGGCTATGGCTACACCTTC. Protein product: CATSRDPGTGYGYTF. Combining the CDR3 with reference TRBV15 and TRBJ1-2 gives the whole variable domain DAMVIQNPRYQVTQFGKPVTLSCSQTLNHNVMYWYQQKSSQAPKLLFHYYDKDFNNEADTPDNFQSRRPNTSFCFLDIRSPGLGDTAMYLCATSRDPGTGYGYTFGSGTRLTVV.

For this clonotype: At one of its ends the junction is not consistent with the germline gene, which may arise from a read error. V gene TRBV27 combines with J gene TRBJ2-7; 10 bases map to TRBD2. The CDR3 consists of 15 residues. Germline-derived CDR1 and CDR2 are MNHEY and SMNVEV (reference sequence). CDR3 in amino acids: CVSSKASGSTYEQYF. Written as DNA, the CDR3 is TGTGTCAGCAGTAAAGCTAGCGGGAGTACGTACGAGCAGTACTTC.

This clonotype has only a few counts. The rearrangement uses TRBV5-1 and TRBJ1-1, with D perhaps TRBD1 (6 bases). Germline lookup yields CDR1 SGHRS and CDR2 YFSETQ. This CDR3 comprises 14 residues. Trimming removed 4 bases from V and 3 bases from J, with 13 bases in between. The CDR3 sequence is CASSPEGGYTEAFF. CDR3 coding DNA: TGCGCCAGCAGCCCGGAGGGGGGGTACACTGAAGCTTTCTTT.

This clonotype was seen a few times. The CDR3 bases are TGTGCCAGCGGTGCCCGACAGTTAATTCAGCCCCAGCATTTT. It is translated as CASGARQLIQPQHF. V and J are TRBV28 and TRBJ1-5; tentatively, D is TRBD1 (5 bases). CDR3 length equals 14 residues. Per the germline V gene, CDR1 is MDHEN and CDR2 is SYDVKM. Trimming pared 8 bases from V and 6 bases from J, leaving 17 bases between.

This clonotype has just a few counts. The genes are TRBV20-1 and TRBJ1-1; D is possibly TRBD1 (6 bases). Germline V gene data show CDR1 as DFQATT and CDR2 as SNEGSKA (reference sequence). This CDR3 has 15 amino acids. With 5 bases removed from V and 0 bases from J, the gap between germline ends came to 16 bases. Here the CDR3 reads CSALVGAQVNTEAFF. Written as DNA, the CDR3 is TGCAGTGCTTTGGTGGGGGCCCAAGTGAACACTGAAGCTTTCTTT.

This clonotype was counted between two and nine times. The rearrangement joins TRBV6-1 to TRBJ2-2, with D perhaps matching TRBD2 (5 bases). This CDR3 has 14 residues. Trimming stripped 10 bases from V and 6 bases from J, with 18 bases between. Per germline, CDR1 MNHNS and CDR2 SASEGT. This CDR3 reads CATYPRARSGELFF. CDR3 bases: TGTGCCACCTACCCGAGGGCCCGCTCCGGGGAGCTGTTTTTT.

This clonotype has more than one count but fewer than ten. The J gene is TRBJ2-5, the V gene TRBV6-6; D gene uncertain. V was trimmed by 10 bases and J by 5 bases, leaving 17 bases between them. CDR1 and CDR2 (germline): MNHNY, SVGAGI (reference sequence). The CDR3 runs to 13 residues. The CDR3 region has the DNA TGTGCCACCCAGAGGAGCGACTCTGAGACCCAGTACTTC. Amino acid sequence: CATQRSDSETQYF.

This clonotype was recorded a few times. The chain recombines TRBV11-2 with TRBJ2-3; 7 bases fit TRBD2. Germline V gene sequence: CDR1 SGHAT, CDR2 FQNNGV. The CDR3 is 15 residues long. With V trimmed by 8 bases and J by 1 base, 9 bases remained unmatched. The CDR3 bases are TGTGCCAGCGGAGACAGACGGGGGGGCACAGATACGCAGTATTTT. Translating gives CASGDRRGGTDTQYF. The variable domain in full, completed from reference TRBV11-2 and TRBJ2-3, reads EAGVAQSPRYKIIEKRQSVAFWCNPISGHATLYWYQQILGQGPKLLIQFQNNGVVDDSQLPKDRFSAERLKGVDSTLKIQPAKLEDSAVYLCASGDRRGGTDTQYFGPGTRLTVL.

J is TRBJ2-2 and V is TRBV4-3; D uncertain. Germline V gives CDR1 LGHNA, CDR2 YSLEER. V was trimmed by 0 bases and J by 9 bases, leaving 5 bases between them. This CDR3 comprises 12 residues. The DNA for the CDR3 is TGCGCCAGCAGCCAAGATCGGCGGGAGCTGTTTTTT. It is translated as CASSQDRRELFF.

The chain is built from TRBV27 and TRBJ2-7; maybe TRBD2 (7 bases). CDR3 length equals 15 residues. Looked up from germline, CDR1 is MNHEY and CDR2 is SMNVEV (reference sequence). V lost 6 bases to trimming and J lost 3 bases, with 18 bases between them. CDR3 in DNA: TGTGCCAGCAGCACACTACGGGGGGCGGACTACGAGCAGTACTTC. Protein product: CASSTLRGADYEQYF.

The chain has TRBV12-3 or TRBV12-4 and TRBJ2-7, with TRBD1 identical over 7 bases. CDR3 length: 12 amino acids. J lost 6 bases, V lost 5 bases, and 4 bases had no gene match. CDR3 protein: CASSKQGIEQYF. In nucleotides, the CDR3 is TGTGCCAGCAGTAAACAGGGGATCGAGCAGTACTTC.

The chain links TRBV4-2 to TRBJ2-1; tentative D call: TRBD1 (5 bases). Trimming cost V 0 bases and J 4 bases, with 10 bases left between them. The CDR3 is made up of 15 amino acids. Looked up from germline, CDR1 is LGHNA and CDR2 is YNFKEQ. DNA for the CDR3: TGTGCCAGCAGCCAAGATTGGCAGGGATACAATGAGCAGTTCTTC. Its protein product is CASSQDWQGYNEQFF.